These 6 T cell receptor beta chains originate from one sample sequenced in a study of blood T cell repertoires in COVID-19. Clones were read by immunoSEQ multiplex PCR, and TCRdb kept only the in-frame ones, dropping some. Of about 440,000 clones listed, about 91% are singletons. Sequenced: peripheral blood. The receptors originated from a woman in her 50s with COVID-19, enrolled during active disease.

Here the CDR3 reads CAWSPPRGGGQPQHF. CDR3 coding DNA: TGTGCCTGGAGTCCCCCCCGAGGGGGGGGTCAGCCCCAGCATTTT. The chain carries TRBV30 and TRBJ1-5, with D perhaps TRBD1 (6 bases). The CDR3 extends over 15 amino acids. V shed 2 bases and J shed 6 bases, with 17 bases lying between them. Looked up from germline, CDR1 is GTSNPN and CDR2 is SVGIG (reference sequence).

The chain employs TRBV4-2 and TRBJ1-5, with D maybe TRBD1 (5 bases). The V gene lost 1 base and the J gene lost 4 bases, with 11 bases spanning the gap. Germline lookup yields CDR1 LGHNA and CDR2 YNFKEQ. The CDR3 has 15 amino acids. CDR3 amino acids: CASSQGAGQNQPQHF. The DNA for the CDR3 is TGTGCCAGCAGCCAAGGGGCGGGGCAGAATCAGCCCCAGCATTTT.

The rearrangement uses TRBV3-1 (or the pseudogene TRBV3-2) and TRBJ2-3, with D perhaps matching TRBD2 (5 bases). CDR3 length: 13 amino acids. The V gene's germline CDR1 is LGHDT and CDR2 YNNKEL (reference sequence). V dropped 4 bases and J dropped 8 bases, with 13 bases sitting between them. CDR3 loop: CASSLGLGSTQYF. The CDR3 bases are TGTGCCAGCAGCCTAGGGCTGGGGAGTACGCAGTATTTT.

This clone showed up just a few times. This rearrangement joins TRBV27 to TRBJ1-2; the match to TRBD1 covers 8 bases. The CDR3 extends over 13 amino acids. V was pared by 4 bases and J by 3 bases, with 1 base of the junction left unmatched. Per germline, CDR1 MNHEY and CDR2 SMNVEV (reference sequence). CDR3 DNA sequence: TGTGCCAGCAGTTCGACAGGGGACTATGGCTACACCTTC. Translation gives CASSSTGDYGYTF.

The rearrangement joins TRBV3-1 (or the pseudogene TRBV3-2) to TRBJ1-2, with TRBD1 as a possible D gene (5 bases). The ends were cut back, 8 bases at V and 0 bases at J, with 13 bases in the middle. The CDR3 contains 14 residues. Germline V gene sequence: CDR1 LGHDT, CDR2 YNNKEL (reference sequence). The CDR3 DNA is TGTGCCAGCTGGGGGGAGCGGACTAACTATGGCTACACCTTC. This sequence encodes CASWGERTNYGYTF.

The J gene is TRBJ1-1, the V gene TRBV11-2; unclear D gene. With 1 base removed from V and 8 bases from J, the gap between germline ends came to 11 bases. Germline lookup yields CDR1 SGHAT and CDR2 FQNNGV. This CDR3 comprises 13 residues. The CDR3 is CASSLGRSGEAFF. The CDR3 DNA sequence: TGTGCCAGCAGCTTAGGGCGGTCTGGGGAAGCTTTCTTT.